This T cell receptor beta chain came from a study of OX40 agonist ivuxolimab in advanced cancers. Sequencing used immunoSEQ multiplex PCR; TCRdb keeps in-frame clones, though not all of them. Found here are around 16,000 clones, approximately 60% of them singletons; the top ten hold about 8.2%. The sample in question was CD4+ or CD8+ T cells sorted from blood, obtained in a trial of the OX40 agonist ivuxolimab. This receptor was identified in an adult with an advanced solid tumor such as melanoma, head and neck, liver or kidney cancer.

For the CDR3, the DNA is TGTGCCAGCAGCACAGGGCGGGACACCGGGGAGCTGTTTTTT. Amino acids: CASSTGRDTGELFF. V and J are TRBV9 and TRBJ2-2; tentatively, D is TRBD1 (6 bases). With 4 bases removed from V and 3 bases from J, the gap between germline ends came to 10 bases. Per the germline V gene, CDR1 is SGDLS and CDR2 is YYNGEE. CDR3 length: 14 residues.